This T cell receptor (beta chain) was recovered during a study of blood T cell repertoires in COVID-19 (dated by TCRdb to the early 2020s). A note on the overall study: Samples from collaborators originated in the United States, Italy and Spain and spanned both the acute and convalescent phases of COVID-19. Deeply sampled blood TCRbeta repertoires from subjects exposed to, actively infected with, or recovered from COVID-19 were included in the dataset. Sample metadata almost always included a de-identified subject ID, COVID-19 status, age in years and sex. Where available, HLA class I and class II types were obtained from metadata supplied by the sample provider rather than from assay-based typing. The samples were drawn from the first 160 participants of the ongoing ImmuneRACE study and from over a thousand subjects provided by 6 global collaborators. The repertoires were released in a freely available public database meant as a resource for research on the immune response to SARS-CoV-2. The material from the prospective study consisted of cDNA or gDNA derived from T cells, B-cell-depleted T cells, or PBMCs. Broader findings and caveats from the paper: Clinical and demographic metadata were provided uncurated, with the amount varying by source and participant.

Points on this clone: The antigen this receptor binds is unknown. No base-level quality is on record; no much larger clone is a single base apart.

The trim is 6 bases for V and 5 bases for J, with a gap of 13 bases between the germline ends. The germline V gene specifies MGHDK as CDR1 and SYGVNS as CDR2. The CDR3 goes from the cysteine to the phenylalanine over 13 residues. Only the CDR3 portion is preserved as DNA: 39 bases, with reading frame beginning at the first base. At one collaborating source in Seattle, patients were enrolled during active infection and were followed longitudinally through the course of disease. Collaborating institutions collected whole blood in K2EDTA tubes following their own protocols. For TCRbeta analysis, collaborators shipped samples in one of three forms: frozen whole blood, isolated PBMCs, or DNA extracted from either of those sample types. The immunoSEQ Assay, a bias-controlled multiplex PCR, was used to amplify TCRbeta CDR3 regions from genomic DNA. The paper's processing steps were these. The number of nucleated cells in each sample was estimated by amplification of reference gene primers within the assay. Sequence reads were collapsed and filtered to measure the absolute abundance of every unique TCRbeta CDR3 rearrangement. For each sample, productive Simpson clonality was calculated as the square root of Simpson's diversity index over productive rearrangements. Not all clones reach the TCRdb copy of this immuneACCESS table, which keeps in-frame sequences only. Checked studies attribute under half of the gap to unresolved V genes and leave the rest unexplained. D and trimming come from the DNA, and the V and J calls and clone size come from that table. The sample includes around 370,000 clones, with around 86% observed a single time. The ten largest account for under 6.5% of the sample.

The sample comprised peripheral blood. The clonotype comes from a woman aged 45-65 years with COVID-19, enrolled during active disease. The chain joins TRBV25-1 to TRBJ1-1; the D gene identity is not certain. The bases read TGTGCCAGCAGGAGGAATGATTTAACTGAAGCTTTCTTT. The resulting protein is CASRRNDLTEAFF. With the portions outside the CDR3 filled from the reference TRBV25-1 and TRBJ1-1 genes, the complete variable region becomes EADIYQTPRYLVIGTGKKITLECSQTMGHDKMYWYQQDPGMELHLIHYSYGVNSTEKGDLSSESTVSRIRTEHFPLTLESARPSHTSQYLCASRRNDLTEAFFGQGTRLTVV.